These 18 T cell receptor beta chains originate from one sample sequenced in a study of vaccination effects on CD4 cells after COVID-19. Peptide-pool stimulation followed by sequencing identified expanded antigen-specific CD4+ clonotypes in the ViraFEST assay. Having been cultured for roughly 11 days, the cells underwent CD4+ T cell isolation. Recipients of the vaccine had no prior SARS-CoV-2 infection and negative nucleocapsid antibodies. Only in-frame clones appear in the TCRdb table, and some are missing; sequencing was by immunoSEQ multiplex PCR. Among around 63,000 clones listed, 70% to 85% were seen once. For these TCRs, the target antigens are not known. Sequencing used CD4+ T cells from PBMCs cultured with HCoV-OC43 spike peptides, obtained before COVID-19 vaccination. Sample subset: HCoV-OC43 spike overlapping peptide pool stimulation. The receptors here all came from a human donor who received a COVID-19 vaccine.

The chain recombines TRBV5-8 with TRBJ1-5; TRBD1 might be the D (5 bases). The CDR3 length is 14 residues. Germline assignment: CDR1 SGHTS and CDR2 YDEGEE. Trimming stripped 0 bases from V and 3 bases from J, with 7 bases between. CDR3 sequence reads: CASSLEGPNQPQHF. The CDR3 DNA reads TGTGCCAGCAGCTTGGAGGGACCCAATCAGCCCCAGCATTTT.

The chain joins TRBV29-1 to TRBJ1-2; 11 bases fit TRBD1. CDR3 length: 12 amino acids. Germline V gene lookup returns CDR1 SQVTM and CDR2 ANQGSEA. V trimming: 8 bases; J trimming: 7 bases; junction bases outside the gene matches: 6. This chain's CDR3 is CSLGQGAGGYTF. The CDR3 DNA reads TGCAGCCTAGGACAGGGGGCAGGTGGCTACACCTTC.

In its sample, this clone was seen a few times. The genes are TRBV19 and TRBJ1-2; TRBD1 is a possible D gene (5 bases). V was cut by 2 bases and J by 0 bases, with 10 bases left in between. Germline V gene sequence: CDR1 LNHDA, CDR2 SQIVND (reference sequence). This CDR3 is built from 15 residues. Here the CDR3 DNA reads TGTGCCAGTAGTATATATCAGGGAGCTAACTATGGCTACACCTTC. Amino acid sequence: CASSIYQGANYGYTF.

This chain links TRBV9 with TRBJ2-4; D may be TRBD1 or TRBD2 (5 bases each). The CDR3 runs to 15 residues. Germline V gene lookup returns CDR1 SGDLS and CDR2 YYNGEE. Trimming removed 3 bases from V and 3 bases from J, with 13 bases in between. The CDR3 is CASSARGDGKNIQYF. CDR3 nucleotide sequence: TGTGCCAGCAGCGCGAGGGGTGACGGCAAAAACATTCAGTACTTC.

The CDR3 nucleotides are TGTGCCAGCAGCGTAGAGGGCTACCTGTACAATGAGCAGTTCTTC. Amino acids: CASSVEGYLYNEQFF. V is TRBV9 and J is TRBJ2-1; D ambiguous. The germline gives CDR1 SGDLS, CDR2 YYNGEE. Deletions cut 0 bases from V and 4 bases from J, with 11 bases between. The length of the CDR3 is 15 residues.

The DNA of the CDR3 is TGTGCCAGCAGCGTTGCGGGACAGGGGGCTCACTATGGCTACACCTTC. Amino acids: CASSVAGQGAHYGYTF. The V and J genes are TRBV7-3 and TRBJ1-2, with 12 bases fitting TRBD1. J gave up 3 bases and V 5 bases, and 7 bases lay outside the gene matches. Germline assignment: CDR1 SGHTA and CDR2 FQGTGA. The CDR3 consists of 16 residues.

Only a few counts were recorded for this clone. The chain has TRBV6-2 or TRBV6-3 and TRBJ2-7; 9 bases match TRBD1. Per the germline V gene, CDR1 is MNHEY and CDR2 is SVGEGT. The CDR3 loop spans 16 amino acids. J was trimmed by 3 bases and V by 2 bases; bases with no gene match: 8. The CDR3 sequence: CASSYGRTGDLYEQYV. The CDR3 nucleotides are TGTGCCAGCAGTTACGGAAGGACAGGGGACCTCTACGAGCAGTACGTC.

This chain uses TRBV28 with TRBJ1-3, with D hard to call. The CDR3 consists of 13 residues. The V gene's germline CDR1 is MDHEN and CDR2 SYDVKM. V shed 4 bases and J shed 2 bases, with 6 bases lying between them. This chain's CDR3 is CASSSSPGNTIYF. In DNA form, the CDR3 reads TGTGCCAGCAGTTCGTCCCCTGGAAACACCATATATTTT.

This clone was seen only once. The rearrangement links TRBV10-3 to TRBJ1-1, with D hard to call. The germline V gene has CDR1 ENHRY and CDR2 SYGVKD. The CDR3 loop spans 15 amino acids. V lost 7 bases, J lost 0 bases, and 15 bases lay in between. The CDR3 sequence is CAITVTGAVNTEAFF. CDR3 in DNA: TGTGCCATCACCGTAACGGGCGCCGTGAACACTGAAGCTTTCTTT.

J is TRBJ2-3 and V is TRBV6-5; perhaps D is TRBD1 or TRBD2 (5 bases each). This CDR3 has 14 amino acids. With 2 bases removed from V and 2 bases from J, the gap between germline ends came to 8 bases. Germline CDR1 reads MNHEY; CDR2 reads SVGAGI. The CDR3 loop is CASSYRDATDTQYF. Written as DNA, the CDR3 is TGTGCCAGCAGTTACCGGGACGCCACAGATACGCAGTATTTT.

CDR3: CASSWAQRRETQYF. In DNA form, the CDR3 reads TGCGCCAGCAGCTGGGCCCAACGTCGAGAGACCCAGTACTTC. V usage is TRBV5-1 and J usage is TRBJ2-5; D uncertain. The ends were cut back, 3 bases at V and 4 bases at J, with 13 bases in the middle. Germline V gene lookup returns CDR1 SGHRS and CDR2 YFSETQ. The CDR3 has 14 residues.

The V and J genes are TRBV28 and TRBJ2-7; weak D call: TRBD2 (5 bases). Per the germline V gene, CDR1 is MDHEN and CDR2 is SYDVKM. V lost 6 bases to trimming and J lost 7 bases, with 19 bases between them. The length of the CDR3 is 14 residues. CDR3 amino acids: CASSPGRSWEEQYV. CDR3 DNA sequence: TGTGCCAGCAGCCCCGGACGAAGTTGGGAGGAGCAGTACGTC.

The J gene is TRBJ2-1, the V gene TRBV6-4; TRBD2 agrees at 11 bases. Germline CDR1 and CDR2: MRHNA and SNTAGT. The CDR3 runs 15 residues. With 5 bases clipped from V and 5 bases from J, the junction kept 5 bases outside the gene matches. The CDR3 region is CASSKLAGDNNEQFF. The CDR3 DNA reads TGTGCCAGCAGTAAACTAGCGGGAGATAACAATGAGCAGTTCTTC.

The rearrangement links TRBV2 to TRBJ2-1; possibly TRBD2 for D (6 bases). Trimming removed 8 bases at V and 1 base at J, with 6 bases between. Germline CDR1 is SNHLY and CDR2 is FYNNEI. The CDR3 runs 12 residues. The CDR3 sequence: CASGGSYNEQFF. CDR3 bases: TGTGCCAGCGGGGGGTCCTACAATGAGCAGTTCTTC.

The chain is built from TRBV12-3 or TRBV12-4 and TRBJ2-5; 7 nucleotides line up with TRBD1. V shed 8 bases, J shed 6 bases, and the junction held 9 bases outside the gene matches. The CDR3 has 13 amino acids. CDR3 protein: CASGNRGVKTQYF. CDR3 in DNA: TGTGCCAGCGGCAACAGGGGAGTGAAGACCCAGTACTTC.

This rearrangement joins TRBV11-2 to TRBJ2-3; 8 bases are a match to TRBD2. Trimming at V came to 3 bases and at J to 1 base, leaving 6 bases not matched to a gene. Per germline, CDR1 SGHAT and CDR2 FQNNGV. CDR3 size: 16 residues. CDR3 amino acids: CASSFGRGARTDTQYF. The CDR3 coding sequence is TGTGCCAGCAGCTTCGGGCGGGGGGCCCGCACAGATACGCAGTATTTT.

The chain links TRBV28 to TRBJ2-7, with 9 bases aligning to TRBD1. Germline CDR1 MDHEN, CDR2 SYDVKM. With 6 bases clipped from V and 3 bases from J, the junction kept 9 bases outside the gene matches. This CDR3 contains 15 residues. The CDR3 spells CASSQLPGQGYEQYV. The CDR3 nucleotides read TGTGCCAGCAGCCAACTTCCGGGACAGGGCTACGAGCAGTACGTC.

J is TRBJ2-3 and V is TRBV2, with a tentative D call TRBD2 (5 bases). The CDR3 consists of 16 residues. Per germline, CDR1 SNHLY and CDR2 FYNNEI. Between the trimmed V and J ends, which lost 0 bases and 8 bases, there was a span of 18 bases. CDR3 region: CASSEAGTRSIGTQYF. The CDR3, as DNA: TGTGCCAGCAGTGAAGCTGGCACTAGATCAATTGGTACGCAGTATTTT. The full variable domain, completed using reference TRBV2 and TRBJ2-3, is EPEVTQTPSHQVTQMGQEVILRCVPISNHLYFYWYRQILGQKVEFLVSFYNNEISEKSEIFDDQFSVERPDGSNFTLKIRSTKLEDSAMYFCASSEAGTRSIGTQYFGPGTRLTVL.